Following are 3 T cell receptor beta chains from one sample sequenced in a study of response to subunit inactivated influenza vaccine. TCRdb called the RT-PCR reads again in MiXCR, with one record for every CDR3 protein. This repertoire shows some 480,000 distinct CDR3 sequences, approximately 11% found once; its top ten account for 10% to 15%. The source was PBMCs from blood, collected about 6 weeks after vaccination. These TCRs come from a man in his forties or fifties who received an inactivated influenza vaccine.

This clonotype was counted a few times. This chain uses TRBV20-1 with TRBJ2-5; 10 bases fit TRBD2. This CDR3 is 14 amino acids long. The V gene's germline CDR1 is DFQATT and CDR2 SNEGSKA (reference sequence). With V trimmed by 5 bases and J by 7 bases, 10 bases remained unmatched. CDR3 in DNA: TGCAGTGCTCCCGAACTAGCGGGATCCGGGACCCAGTACTTC. Residues: CSAPELAGSGTQYF.

This clonotype was seen a handful of times. The rearrangement joins TRBV9 to TRBJ2-1, with TRBD2 as a possible D gene (5 bases). This CDR3 is built from 15 residues. Per the germline V gene, CDR1 is SGDLS and CDR2 is YYNGEE. V dropped 0 bases and J dropped 6 bases, with 13 bases sitting between them. CDR3 nucleotides: TGTGCCAGCAGCGTAGCTCTTGGACTCGCCAATGAGCAGTTCTTC. This translates into CASSVALGLANEQFF.

This clonotype has just a few counts. The chain has TRBV29-1 and TRBJ2-3; the D call may be TRBD1 or TRBD2 (6 bases each). The V end was cut by 4 bases, the J end by 3 bases, with 14 bases between. CDR1 is SQVTM and CDR2 is ANQGSEA in the germline V gene. The CDR3 consists of 14 residues. The CDR3 sequence: CSVGRGLGTDTQYF. CDR3 nucleotide sequence: TGCAGCGTTGGTCGGGGGCTCGGGACAGATACGCAGTATTTT.